A single sample is the source of the 23 T cell receptor beta chains below, sequenced in a study of T cell responses to AZD1222 COVID-19 vaccine. Here immunoSEQ multiplex PCR was the method, and the copy in TCRdb shows in-frame clones only, minus some. Here the sample spans 95,000 to 150,000 clones, roughly 84% being singletons. This specimen was peripheral blood, taken on day 0 of AZD1222 vaccination. These receptors were collected from an adult in good health.

The rearrangement links TRBV5-1 to TRBJ1-1, with 8 bases aligning to TRBD1. The CDR3 spans 13 residues. Looked up from germline, CDR1 is SGHRS and CDR2 is YFSETQ. The ends lost 4 bases at V and 6 bases at J; junction bases unmatched: 5. CDR3 in amino acids: CASSVQGAAEAFF. In DNA, the CDR3 is TGCGCCAGCAGCGTGCAGGGGGCAGCTGAAGCTTTCTTT.

This clone has more than one count but fewer than ten. The rearrangement uses TRBV27 and TRBJ2-7; TRBD1 might be the D (6 bases). The CDR3 contains 15 residues. Germline V gene sequence: CDR1 MNHEY, CDR2 SMNVEV (reference sequence). V lost 0 bases and J 3 bases, leaving 12 bases between the germline ends. The CDR3: CASSLSPQGIYEQYF. The CDR3 nucleotides are TGTGCCAGCAGTTTATCTCCACAGGGAATCTACGAGCAGTACTTC.

The chain combines TRBV4-2 with TRBJ2-2; D remains unclear. Germline-derived CDR1 and CDR2 are LGHNA and YNFKEQ. With 0 bases removed from V and 4 bases from J, the gap between germline ends came to 3 bases. This CDR3 contains 13 residues. CDR3 in amino acids: CASSQEITGELFF. Written as DNA, the CDR3 is TGTGCCAGCAGCCAAGAGATCACCGGGGAGCTGTTTTTT.

The chain combines TRBV29-1 with TRBJ1-2, with D perhaps TRBD1 (6 bases). The CDR3 loop spans 12 amino acids. V shed 0 bases and J shed 8 bases, with 10 bases lying between them. Germline values: CDR1 SQVTM, CDR2 ANQGSEA. CDR3 bases: TGCAGCGTTGAAGAGGGGGCAGGGGGCTACACCTTC. Encoded protein: CSVEEGAGGYTF.

This sequence joins TRBV10-3 and TRBJ1-1; D is unresolved. The length of the CDR3 is 13 residues. Germline V gene lookup returns CDR1 ENHRY and CDR2 SYGVKD. Trimming pared 3 bases from V and 0 bases from J, leaving 5 bases between. CDR3 loop: CAISDILNTEAFF. The CDR3, as DNA: TGTGCCATCAGTGACATCCTGAACACTGAAGCTTTCTTT.

The rearrangement links TRBV24-1 to TRBJ1-5; TRBD1 aligns across 8 bases. With V trimmed by 0 bases and J by 9 bases, 9 bases remained unmatched. CDR1 and CDR2 from the germline V gene are KGHDR and SFDVKD. The CDR3 has 16 residues. Written as DNA, the CDR3 is TGTGCCACCAGTGATTTGCAATTCAGGGGGCGAGGGCCCCAGCATTTT. Translated, it gives CATSDLQFRGRGPQHF.

V is TRBV9 and J is TRBJ2-3; 9 bases agree with TRBD1. CDR1 is SGDLS, CDR2 YYNGEE, per germline. The CDR3 spans 16 residues. The J segment lost 2 bases and the V segment lost 4 bases, leaving 8 bases of the junction unmatched. The CDR3 DNA follows: TGTGCCAGCAGCCGGCCCGGGACAGGGAACACAGATACGCAGTATTTT. Amino acids: CASSRPGTGNTDTQYF.

This rearrangement joins TRBV11-2 to TRBJ2-1; D remains unclear. This CDR3 is built from 12 residues. Germline V gene sequence: CDR1 SGHAT, CDR2 FQNNGV. Between the trimmed V and J ends, which lost 2 bases and 8 bases, there was a span of 7 bases. CDR3 residues: CASSLMTDEQFF. Here the CDR3 DNA reads TGTGCCAGCAGCTTAATGACTGATGAGCAGTTCTTC.

The chain combines TRBV9 with TRBJ2-3, with D possibly being TRBD1 (6 bases). The CDR3 runs to 15 residues. The germline V and J ends were trimmed by 0 bases and 2 bases, with 10 bases remaining between them. In germline, CDR1 is SGDLS, CDR2 YYNGEE. This CDR3 is CASSVGGRDTDTQYF. The DNA of the CDR3 is TGTGCCAGCAGCGTAGGGGGGCGCGACACAGATACGCAGTATTTT.

V gene TRBV19 combines with J gene TRBJ1-2, with D perhaps TRBD1 (5 bases). The CDR3 runs 13 residues. The germline V gene has CDR1 LNHDA and CDR2 SQIVND (reference sequence). V was pared by 3 bases and J by 6 bases, with 11 bases between. The CDR3 DNA is TGTGCCAGTAGTATTGGGGGACGGAATGGCTACACCTTC. This translates into CASSIGGRNGYTF.

V usage is TRBV4-2 and J usage is TRBJ1-2; a weak D match, TRBD1 (6 bases). Between the trimmed V and J ends, which lost 6 bases and 3 bases, there was a span of 17 bases. The CDR3 spans 15 residues. Per germline, CDR1 LGHNA and CDR2 YNFKEQ. The CDR3 bases are TGTGCCAGCAGACATGCGGGGGGGCCCTACTATGGCTACACCTTC. Protein: CASRHAGGPYYGYTF.

The CDR3 sequence: CSVEEGSNYGYTF. CDR3 in DNA: TGCAGCGTTGAGGAGGGGTCTAACTATGGCTACACCTTC. This rearrangement joins TRBV29-1 to TRBJ1-2; TRBD1 might be the D (5 bases). The CDR3 sequence is 13 residues long. Per germline, CDR1 SQVTM and CDR2 ANQGSEA. The V gene lost 3 bases and the J gene lost 0 bases, with 8 bases spanning the gap.

J is TRBJ1-1 and V is TRBV6-2 or TRBV6-3; D gene ambiguous. Trimming left V 0 bases short and J 11 bases short, with 10 bases between. The V gene's germline CDR1 is MNHEY and CDR2 SVGEGT. The CDR3 consists of 12 residues. The chain's CDR3 is CASSYSQAHAFF. CDR3 nucleotides: TGTGCCAGCAGTTACTCCCAGGCGCACGCTTTCTTT.

The chain combines TRBV27 with TRBJ1-1, with D tentatively TRBD1 (5 bases). V gave up 4 bases and J gave up 2 bases, with 11 bases separating them. This CDR3 region has 14 residues. CDR1 is MNHEY, CDR2 SMNVEV, per germline (reference sequence). In nucleotides, the CDR3 is TGTGCCAGCAGTTCAGGCTGGGGCAACACTGAAGCTTTCTTT. Translated: CASSSGWGNTEAFF.

The chain has TRBV14 and TRBJ2-7; D is uncertain. Per germline, CDR1 SGHDN and CDR2 FVKESK. V gave up 0 bases and J gave up 9 bases, with 12 bases separating them. The CDR3 consists of 13 residues. The CDR3 DNA reads TGTGCCAGCAGCCAAGATGACCCCGGCGGGCAGTACTTC. This encodes CASSQDDPGGQYF.

A few counts support this clone. This rearrangement joins TRBV7-8 to TRBJ1-4; D remains unclear. V dropped 5 bases and J dropped 4 bases, with 14 bases sitting between them. The CDR3 is 15 amino acids. Germline CDR1 SGHVS, CDR2 FQNEAQ. This CDR3 is CASSRSAGSNEKLFF. Written as DNA, the CDR3 is TGTGCCAGCAGCAGAAGTGCGGGAAGTAATGAAAAACTGTTTTTT.

This rearrangement joins TRBV7-2 to TRBJ2-7; 7 bases match TRBD2. Germline loops: CDR1 SGHTA, CDR2 FQGNSA. With V trimmed by 2 bases and J by 4 bases, 8 bases remained unmatched. The CDR3 has 15 amino acids. The CDR3 DNA reads as TGTGCCAGCAGCTTAAGTTGGCTAGCGGTTTACGAGCAGTACTTC. It specifies CASSLSWLAVYEQYF.

The chain joins TRBV5-5 to TRBJ2-5, with D unclear. The CDR3 runs to 12 residues. V was clipped by 4 bases and J by 2 bases, with 6 bases between them. The germline V gene encodes CDR1 SGHKS and CDR2 YYEKEE (reference sequence). The chain's CDR3 is CASSDLQETQYF. CDR3 sequence (DNA): TGTGCCAGCAGCGATCTACAAGAGACCCAGTACTTC.

This chain joins TRBV4-1 and TRBJ1-4; D might be TRBD1 (5 bases). The CDR3 runs to 15 residues. V lost 0 bases to trimming and J lost 3 bases, with 8 bases between them. The germline V gene encodes CDR1 MGHRA and CDR2 YSYEKL. The CDR3 sequence: CASSQDPGANEKLFF. Here the CDR3 DNA reads TGCGCCAGCAGCCAAGATCCGGGGGCTAATGAAAAACTGTTTTTT.

The gene calls are TRBV15 and TRBJ2-1; D might be TRBD1 (5 bases). The V end was cut by 8 bases, the J end by 2 bases, with 10 bases between. This CDR3 region has 13 residues. The V gene's germline CDR1 is LNHNV and CDR2 YYDKDF (reference sequence). The CDR3 loop reads CATWTPTYNEQFF. As DNA, the CDR3 is TGTGCCACCTGGACACCTACCTACAATGAGCAGTTCTTC.

The rearrangement links TRBV4-1 to TRBJ1-3, with D unresolved. The V gene lost 0 bases and the J gene lost 1 base, with 10 bases spanning the gap. This CDR3 comprises 16 residues. The V gene's germline CDR1 is MGHRA and CDR2 YSYEKL. CDR3 loop: CASSQEKAGSGNTIYF. Here the CDR3 DNA reads TGCGCCAGCAGCCAAGAAAAGGCGGGGTCTGGAAACACCATATATTTT.

For the CDR3, the DNA is TGTGCCAGCAGCTTGGGACAGCTTAATGAAAAACTGTTTTTT. Translating it yields CASSLGQLNEKLFF. This chain links TRBV5-6 with TRBJ1-4; D perhaps matches TRBD1 (5 bases). Germline CDR1 is SGHDT and CDR2 is YYEEEE. The length of the CDR3 is 14 residues. Trimming removed 0 bases at V and 4 bases at J, with 7 bases between.

As for this clone: In the same sample, other DNA sequences code for this CDR3. The CDR3 sequence is CASSPGENQPQHF. CDR3 sequence (DNA): TGTGCCAGCTCACCGGGGGAAAATCAGCCCCAGCATTTT. V gene TRBV18 combines with J gene TRBJ1-5; a possible D gene is TRBD1 (5 bases). CDR1 is KGHSH, CDR2 LQKENI, per germline. V was pared by 3 bases and J by 4 bases, with 7 bases between. The CDR3 extends over 13 amino acids.